This T cell receptor (beta chain) was observed in a study of regulatory T cells in long-lasting Graves disease. Library construction for TCR beta used iRepertoire HTBI primers and Arm-PCR of CDR3 regions. TCRdb fed the multiplex PCR reads into MiXCR, producing one record per CDR3 protein. The sample has 400,000 or so distinct CDR3 sequences, about a fifth seen once. This clonotype has only a few counts. The target antigen is unknown. Regarding time point: persistent/refractory GD, antithyroid drugs over 5 years with positive TRAb. The TCR library used RNA extracted from PBMCs. As a group, patients came from one endocrinology department in Xi'an, China. EDTA tubes received around 9.9 milliliters of collected peripheral blood. This CDR3 has 15 amino acids. V lost 0 bases to trimming and J lost 0 bases; unmatched junction nucleotides: 5. Germline CDR1 DFQATT, CDR2 SNEGSKA (reference sequence). The study's findings and limits: The number of shared public clonotypes was higher in persistent patients (2,741) than new patients (966). Persistent disease was characterized by preferential usage of TRBV28, TRBJ1-2 and TRBJ2-5.

The J gene is TRBJ2-7, the V gene TRBV20-1; the match to TRBD2 covers 7 bases. The sequences come from peripheral blood mononuclear cells (PBMCs), collected when the disease was refractory, from a patient treated with antithyroid drugs. The clonotype originates from a female donor with Graves disease. CDR3 sequence (DNA): TGCAGTGCTAGAGATGCTAGCGGCCTCTCCTACGAGCAGTACTTC. As protein: CSARDASGLSYEQYF.